This TCR beta chain originates from a study of T cell responses to AZD1222 COVID-19 vaccine. Some clones are missing from TCRdb's copy, which holds only in-frame ones; the method was immunoSEQ multiplex PCR. The table lists about 190,000 clones, over 80% of them singletons. This CDR3 is built from 12 residues. CDR1 MDHEN and CDR2 SYDVKM come from the germline V gene. Study-wide findings and caveats: Seropositive AZD1222 recipients at baseline numbered only five or six. White British ancestry dominated among donors, who included more females, and clonal diversity was possibly underestimated. Repertoires were obtained solely post-peak T cell response. Distributed over spike, vaccine-associated CD4 TCRs predominated at 160-218 and 743-854.

About this clone: The target antigen is unknown.

Sequencing was performed on peripheral blood, taken on day 0 of MenACWY control vaccination. The sequence was collected from an adult in good health. The V gene is TRBV28, the J gene TRBJ1-6; D is undetermined. The DNA for the CDR3 is TGTGCTTCGACGTCCTATAATTCACCCCTCCACTTT. This gives the protein CASTSYNSPLHF. The complete variable domain, with remaining parts taken from reference TRBV28 and TRBJ1-6, reads DVKVTQSSRYLVKRTGEKVFLECVQDMDHENMFWYRQDPGLGLRLIYFSYDVKMKEKGDIPEGYSVSREKKERFSLILESASTNQTSMYLCASTSYNSPLHFGNGTRLTVT.